This TCR beta chain appears in the sequencing data of a study of blood T cell repertoires in COVID-19. Overall study context: Sites in the United States, Italy and Spain provided acute and convalescent COVID-19 samples. From T cells, B-cell-depleted T cells, or PBMCs came the material, which was cDNA or gDNA.

Germline V gives CDR1 SGDLS, CDR2 YYNGEE. V was cut by 0 bases and J by 6 bases, with 7 bases left in between. The CDR3 has 13 amino acids. Under the authors' procedure: Amplification with reference gene primers provided the estimates of nucleated cell counts. The data were produced by immunoSEQ multiplex PCR, yet TCRdb's version contains in-frame clones alone and is incomplete. V and J calls plus clone size are reproduced from that table; the DNA served to infer D and trimming. Altogether over 150,000 clones are present, more than 85% being singletons, with the ten largest covering 2.5% to 3%. The gene calls are TRBV9 and TRBJ2-1, with D possibly being TRBD1 (6 bases). Input material: peripheral blood. This clonotype originated in a man between 35 and 55 years old with active or convalescent COVID-19. The CDR3 DNA follows: TGTGCCAGCAGCGTAGGACAGGTCAATGAGCAGTTCTTC. Translating it yields CASSVGQVNEQFF.